This entry lists 29 T cell receptor beta chains sequenced from one sample in a study of T cell responses to AZD1222 COVID-19 vaccine. The data were produced by immunoSEQ multiplex PCR, yet TCRdb's version contains in-frame clones alone and is incomplete. Altogether approximately 110,000 clones are present, more than 75% being singletons, with the ten largest covering roughly 4.4%. This specimen was peripheral blood, taken 28 days after the second AZD1222 dose. The receptors stem from an adult who received the AZD1222 COVID-19 vaccine.

This chain joins TRBV6-5 and TRBJ2-1; TRBD1 matches at 9 bases. The CDR3 is 14 amino acids. The ends lost 0 bases at V and 12 bases at J; junction bases unmatched: 6. Germline-derived CDR1 and CDR2 are MNHEY and SVGAGI. CDR3 sequence (DNA): TGTGCCAGCAGTTACTCGACCTCGGGACAGGGGCAGTTCTTC. Translation gives CASSYSTSGQGQFF.

CDR3 coding DNA: TGTGCCAGCAGCCCGGGACTGCTTAATGAGCAGTTCTTC. Residues: CASSPGLLNEQFF. The rearrangement uses TRBV11-2 and TRBJ2-1; D possibly corresponds to TRBD2 (6 bases). The V end lost 5 bases, the J end lost 7 bases, and 12 bases lay between the germline ends. The CDR3 consists of 13 residues. From germline, CDR1 is SGHAT and CDR2 FQNNGV. Full variable domain (outside the CDR3, taken from reference TRBV11-2 and TRBJ2-1): EAGVAQSPRYKIIEKRQSVAFWCNPISGHATLYWYQQILGQGPKLLIQFQNNGVVDDSQLPKDRFSAERLKGVDSTLKIQPAKLEDSAVYLCASSPGLLNEQFFGPGTRLTVL.

This chain links TRBV23-1 with TRBJ2-5; tentatively, D is TRBD2 (5 bases). TRBV23-1 is given ORF status, its function remaining uncertain. This CDR3 contains 14 residues. Trimming left V 0 bases short and J 2 bases short, with 7 bases between. The CDR3 nucleotides are TGCGCCAGCAGTCAATCAGGAGGACAAGAGACCCAGTACTTC. Protein product: CASSQSGGQETQYF.

The rearrangement uses TRBV5-4 and TRBJ2-4, with 9 bases that match TRBD2. The CDR3 is made up of 13 amino acids. Per germline, CDR1 SGHNT and CDR2 YYREEE (reference sequence). Trimming took 6 bases from V and 8 from J; bases not matched to a gene: 6. This chain's CDR3 is CASKPRGRDIQYF. CDR3 sequence (DNA): TGTGCCAGCAAACCTCGCGGGAGGGACATTCAGTACTTC.

The CDR3 spells CASSFDLSQPQHF. The CDR3 bases are TGTGCCAGCAGCTTTGATTTGTCACAGCCCCAGCATTTT. The V call is TRBV7-9, the J call TRBJ1-5; D unclear. From germline, CDR1 is SEHNR and CDR2 FQNEAQ (reference sequence). The CDR3 is 13 amino acids. V lost 3 bases and J lost 7, with 10 bases in between.

Comments on this clone: Compared with germline, one end of the junction differs, possibly owing to a read error. V is TRBV7-2 and J is TRBJ1-4; D is perhaps TRBD1 (5 bases). The germline V gene has CDR1 SGHTA and CDR2 FQGNSA. This CDR3 is built from 13 residues. The CDR3 DNA reads TGTGCCAGCTCCAGGGCAACTAATGAAAAGCTGTTTTTT. Encoded protein: CASSRATNEKLFF.

The J gene is TRBJ2-1, the V gene TRBV7-3, with D possibly being TRBD1 (6 bases). The CDR3 consists of 16 residues. CDR1 SGHTA and CDR2 FQGTGA come from the germline V gene. Trimming took 1 base from V and 0 from J, leaving 10 bases between them. The CDR3 sequence is CASSLRQVPSYNEQFF. The CDR3 bases are TGTGCCAGCAGCTTAAGACAGGTCCCCTCCTACAATGAGCAGTTCTTC.

The genes are TRBV19 and TRBJ1-6, with D tentatively TRBD1 (6 bases). Trimming cost V 5 bases and J 8 bases, with 10 bases left between them. The CDR3 is 13 amino acids. Per the germline V gene, CDR1 is LNHDA and CDR2 is SQIVND (reference sequence). The CDR3 DNA follows: TGTGCCAGTAGTCACAGGGATTATTCACCCCTCCACTTT. This gives the protein CASSHRDYSPLHF.

The chain carries TRBV10-3 and TRBJ1-2, with 7 bases aligning to TRBD1. Germline values: CDR1 ENHRY, CDR2 SYGVKD. J lost 4 bases, V lost 7 bases, and 12 bases had no gene match. The CDR3 has 15 residues. CDR3 in DNA: TGTGCCATCATTGGACAGGACGAGAGGGGCTATGGCTACACCTTC. Its protein is CAIIGQDERGYGYTF.

The chain recombines TRBV3-1 (or the pseudogene TRBV3-2) with TRBJ2-5, with TRBD2 as a possible D gene (7 bases). In germline, CDR1 is LGHDT, CDR2 YNNKEL (reference sequence). V dropped 0 bases and J dropped 6 bases, with 17 bases sitting between them. The CDR3 has 16 amino acids. The CDR3 region has the DNA TGTGCCAGCAGCCAAGACGGGGGGCTCTTCACGAAGACCCAGTACTTC. This codes for CASSQDGGLFTKTQYF.

The V gene is TRBV6-6, the J gene TRBJ2-3, with TRBD2 matching 11 bases. Germline values: CDR1 MNHNY, CDR2 SVGAGI (reference sequence). This CDR3 is 17 amino acids long. Losses at the gene ends were 5 bases for V and 6 bases for J; bases not matched to a gene: 13. The CDR3 DNA is TGTGCCAGCAGTCGAACGGGACTAGCGGCCTTCGGGGATACGCAGTATTTT. It yields the protein CASSRTGLAAFGDTQYF.

This clone was seen a handful of times. The CDR3 sequence is CAWSVLAGAANTGELFF. The CDR3 coding sequence is TGTGCCTGGAGTGTACTAGCGGGGGCCGCGAACACCGGGGAGCTGTTTTTT. The chain uses TRBV30 and TRBJ2-2; 11 nucleotides align to TRBD2. The germline CDR1 and CDR2 sequences are GTSNPN and SVGIG (reference sequence). Trimming took 0 bases from V and 0 from J; bases not matched to a gene: 3. The CDR3 is 17 amino acids.

V and J are TRBV7-2 and TRBJ1-3; perhaps TRBD1 as D (6 bases). The germline V gene encodes CDR1 SGHTA and CDR2 FQGNSA. V lost 2 bases, J lost 5 bases, and 13 bases lay in between. This CDR3 region has 15 residues. The CDR3 nucleotides read TGTGCCAGCAGCTTATCGGCAGGGGCACGAAACACCATATATTTT. This gives the protein CASSLSAGARNTIYF. Based on the CDR3 plus reference TRBV7-2 and TRBJ1-3, the full variable domain is GAGVSQSPSNKVTEKGKDVELRCDPISGHTALYWYRQSLGQGLEFLIYFQGNSAPDKSGLPSDRFSAERTGGSVSTLTIQRTQQEDSAVYLCASSLSAGARNTIYFGEGSWLTVV.

J is TRBJ1-1 and V is TRBV29-1, with 8 bases that match TRBD1. The junction had 5 bases not matched to a gene; V was cut back by 7 bases and J by 4 bases. This CDR3 contains 12 residues. CDR1 and CDR2 from the germline V gene are SQVTM and ANQGSEA. For the CDR3, the DNA is TGCAGCGGGGGACAGGAAAGCACTGAAGCTTTCTTT. Translation: CSGGQESTEAFF. The full variable domain, in which reference TRBV29-1 and TRBJ1-1 provide the parts outside the CDR3, is SAVISQKPSRDICQRGTSLTIQCQVDSQVTMMFWYRQQPGQSLTLIATANQGSEATYESGFVIDKFPISRPNLTFSTLTVSNMSPEDSSIYLCSGGQESTEAFFGQGTRLTVV.

The chain employs TRBV7-8 and TRBJ1-1; 7 bases are a match to TRBD1. V lost 5 bases to trimming and J lost 0 bases; unmatched junction nucleotides: 6. Looked up from germline, CDR1 is SGHVS and CDR2 is FQNEAQ. The CDR3 is 15 residues long. Written as DNA, the CDR3 is TGTGCCAGCAGCGCACAGGGGAACATGAACACTGAAGCTTTCTTT. This translates into CASSAQGNMNTEAFF.

This clone occurred once. The V gene is TRBV7-2, the J gene TRBJ1-4; D is unresolved. Trimming cost V 5 bases and J 0 bases, with 10 bases left between them. This CDR3 contains 15 residues. CDR1 is SGHTA, CDR2 FQGNSA, per germline. For the CDR3, the DNA is TGTGCCAGCAGCCCAGGACCGACAACTAATGAAAAACTGTTTTTT. This sequence encodes CASSPGPTTNEKLFF.

The chain employs TRBV7-3 and TRBJ1-1; D is possibly TRBD1 (5 bases). CDR3 length equals 15 residues. Germline CDR1 is SGHTA and CDR2 is FQGTGA. Trimming removed 4 bases from V and 0 bases from J, with 12 bases in between. The CDR3 sequence: CASSSLTVMNTEAFF. CDR3 nucleotide sequence: TGTGCCAGCAGCTCTCTGACAGTAATGAACACTGAAGCTTTCTTT.

This chain connects TRBV5-6 to TRBJ1-5; D is undetermined. Trimming shortened V by 4 bases and J by 3 bases, and 8 bases separated the two germline ends. This CDR3 is built from 13 residues. Germline lookup yields CDR1 SGHDT and CDR2 YYEEEE. CDR3 in amino acids: CASSVGLNQPQHF. CDR3 nucleotide sequence: TGTGCCAGCAGCGTCGGACTCAATCAGCCCCAGCATTTT.

The genes are TRBV9 and TRBJ1-1; D remains ambiguous. The CDR3 is 16 residues long. Germline values: CDR1 SGDLS, CDR2 YYNGEE. Trimming cost V 4 bases and J 2 bases, with 18 bases left between them. Written as DNA, the CDR3 is TGTGCCAGCAGCCCTAGTGTAAAGAGAGGAAACACTGAAGCTTTCTTT. Translation gives CASSPSVKRGNTEAFF.

The J gene is TRBJ2-1, the V gene TRBV6-6; 9 bases line up with TRBD1. The CDR3 length is 16 residues. V dropped 5 bases and J dropped 5; count of bases not matched to a gene: 10. CDR1 MNHNY and CDR2 SVGAGI come from the germline V gene (reference sequence). In DNA, the CDR3 is TGTGCCAGCAGTCCTCCCCCGGGACAGGGACACAATGAGCAGTTCTTC. This sequence encodes CASSPPPGQGHNEQFF.

The CDR3 region has the DNA TGTGCCAGCAGCCAAGCAGCCGAGCAGTACTTC. As protein: CASSQAAEQYF. V and J are TRBV14 and TRBJ2-7; the D is unclear. The germline V and J ends were trimmed by 1 base and 6 bases, with 4 bases remaining between them. The CDR3 is 11 residues long. Per the germline V gene, CDR1 is SGHDN and CDR2 is FVKESK.

This sequence joins TRBV7-3 and TRBJ2-5, with a weak D call TRBD1 (5 bases). The germline gives CDR1 SGHTA, CDR2 FQGTGA. With 1 base removed from V and 3 bases from J, the gap between germline ends came to 9 bases. The CDR3 sequence is 14 residues long. CDR3 in amino acids: CASSLRGQKETQYF. The CDR3 DNA reads as TGTGCCAGCAGCTTAAGAGGACAAAAAGAGACCCAGTACTTC.

J is TRBJ1-4 and V is TRBV6-5; possibly TRBD1 for D (5 bases). V was pared by 6 bases and J by 7 bases, with 12 bases between. The germline V gene encodes CDR1 MNHEY and CDR2 SVGAGI. This CDR3 has 13 amino acids. CDR3 DNA sequence: TGTGCCAGCAGATTCCAGGGAACTGAAAAACTGTTTTTT. Amino acids: CASRFQGTEKLFF.

The genes are TRBV5-8 and TRBJ1-6; no clear D. Germline V gene lookup returns CDR1 SGHTS and CDR2 YDEGEE. V shed 3 bases and J shed 1 base, with 11 bases lying between them. The CDR3 contains 16 residues. The CDR3 reads CASSSARESYNSPLHF. The CDR3 nucleotides are TGTGCCAGCAGCTCAGCGAGGGAGTCCTATAATTCACCCCTCCACTTT.

The chain combines TRBV3-1 (or the pseudogene TRBV3-2) with TRBJ2-7; TRBD2 might be the D (5 bases). Germline CDR1 LGHDT, CDR2 YNNKEL (reference sequence). The V and J ends lost 4 bases and 2 bases respectively, with 12 bases between them. This CDR3 has 14 amino acids. CDR3 in amino acids: CASSLGVRPYEQYF. The CDR3 bases are TGTGCCAGCAGCCTGGGAGTACGGCCCTACGAGCAGTACTTC.

The chain is built from TRBV6-5 and TRBJ1-4; D not certain. Germline assignment: CDR1 MNHEY and CDR2 SVGAGI. The V gene lost 3 bases and the J gene lost 0 bases, with 8 bases spanning the gap. The CDR3 consists of 15 residues. The CDR3 is CASSYAFATNEKLFF. CDR3 coding DNA: TGTGCCAGCAGTTATGCCTTTGCAACTAATGAAAAACTGTTTTTT.

The CDR3 nucleotides read TGTGCCAGTAGTATATGGGCAGGAGATAAACAGCCCCAGCATTTT. Its protein is CASSIWAGDKQPQHF. V is TRBV19 and J is TRBJ1-5; D is unclear. This CDR3 has 15 amino acids. Looked up from germline, CDR1 is LNHDA and CDR2 is SQIVND (reference sequence). V was cut by 2 bases and J by 7 bases, with 15 bases left in between. Full variable domain (rest looked up from reference TRBV19 and TRBJ1-5): DGGITQSPKYLFRKEGQNVTLSCEQNLNHDAMYWYRQDPGQGLRLIYYSQIVNDFQKGDIAEGYSVSREKKESFPLTVTSAQKNPTAFYLCASSIWAGDKQPQHFGDGTRLSIL.

The chain is built from TRBV14 and TRBJ1-2, with D uncertain. CDR3 length equals 14 residues. V lost 0 bases and J 4 bases, leaving 9 bases between the germline ends. Germline lookup yields CDR1 SGHDN and CDR2 FVKESK. The CDR3 spells CASSQEVGGYGYTF. The CDR3 DNA reads as TGTGCCAGCAGCCAAGAAGTGGGCGGCTATGGCTACACCTTC.

V is TRBV5-1 and J is TRBJ1-3, with D maybe TRBD1 (5 bases). V was clipped by 4 bases and J by 0 bases, with 17 bases between them. Germline CDR1 and CDR2: SGHRS and YFSETQ. CDR3 size: 17 residues. This CDR3 reads CASSPTPGLFSGNTIYF. The CDR3 nucleotides read TGCGCCAGCAGCCCCACGCCGGGACTATTCTCTGGAAACACCATATATTTT. Using reference TRBV5-1 and TRBJ1-3 for the parts outside the CDR3, the full variable domain is KAGVTQTPRYLIKTRGQQVTLSCSPISGHRSVSWYQQTPGQGLQFLFEYFSETQRNKGNFPGRFSGRQFSNSRSEMNVSTLELGDSALYLCASSPTPGLFSGNTIYFGEGSWLTVV.